This is a list of T cell receptor beta chains from one sample in a study of T cell responses to AZD1222 COVID-19 vaccine. Produced via immunoSEQ multiplex PCR; TCRdb's table is partial and in-frame only. There are about 170,000 clones in the sample; roughly 92% occur only once, and 1.5% to 2% lies in the top ten. Here the sequenced sample was peripheral blood, taken on day 0 of AZD1222 vaccination. The receptors originated from an adult in good health. CDR3s include the opening cysteine and the closing phenylalanine or tryptophan. Each record gives: clone size, V gene, D gene, J gene, CDR3 DNA, CDR3 protein. The D gene is left open where the match is weak. Clone size is shown for a subset of rows, as once, few, many or a class of expanded clone.

>.|TRBV10-3|TRBD2|TRBJ2-7
TGTGCCATCAGTGAAAATAGCGGGAGAGTGCAGTACTTC
CAISENSGRVQYF
>.|TRBV4-2|.|TRBJ1-1
TGTGCCAGCAGCCAAGGTTCTGGGGCCGTTGGGACCACTGAAGCTTTCTTT
CASSQGSGAVGTTEAFF
>.|TRBV29-1|.|TRBJ2-1
TGCAGCGTCACGTCAGTTGCGCCAAACTCCTACAATGAGCAGTTCTTC
CSVTSVAPNSYNEQFF
>.|TRBV29-1|.|TRBJ2-7
TGCAGCGTAGGGCCAAGCACCTACGAGCAGTACTTC
CSVGPSTYEQYF
>.|TRBV5-4|.|TRBJ2-5
TGTGCCAGCAGCTTGGGAGATCGGGAGACCCAGTACTTC
CASSLGDRETQYF
>.|TRBV27|.|TRBJ1-6
TGTGCCAGCAGTTCCGAGCGTATCAATTCACCCCTCCACTTT
CASSSERINSPLHF
>.|TRBV6-6|.|TRBJ1-2
TGTGCCAGCAGCAGGGACTATGGCTACACCTTC
CASSRDYGYTF
>.|TRBV30|.|TRBJ1-1
TGTGCCCGGGGGAGAGACACTGAAGCTTTCTTT
CARGRDTEAFF
>once|TRBV11-2|.|TRBJ1-2
TGTGCCAGCAGCTCCGGGGTCTCCTATGGCTACACCTTC
CASSSGVSYGYTF
>.|TRBV20-1|.|TRBJ2-3
TGCAGTGCTATCAGTGCAGATACGCAGTATTTT
CSAISADTQYF
>.|TRBV19|.|TRBJ1-1
TGTGCCAGTAGTTCTTACCGACAGGCCCTGAACACTGAAGCTTTCTTT
CASSSYRQALNTEAFF
>once|TRBV18|.|TRBJ2-7
TGTGCCAGCTCACCATACGAGGTCCGAAGCTCCTACGAGCAGTACTTC
CASSPYEVRSSYEQYF
>.|TRBV7-9|TRBD2|TRBJ2-7
TGTGCCAGCAGCTCCCAAGCGGGGGGCAACTACGAGCAGTACTTC
CASSSQAGGNYEQYF
>.|TRBV13|.|TRBJ1-4
TGTGCCAGCAGCTTAGAAAATGCCGGAACAGGACGAACTAATGAAAAACTGTTTTTT
CASSLENAGTGRTNEKLFF
>.|TRBV5-6|.|TRBJ1-2
TGTGCCAGCAGCTTGGGGCCGGAGCCATGGGACTATGGCTACACCTTC
CASSLGPEPWDYGYTF
>.|TRBV2|TRBD1|TRBJ1-1
TGTGCCAGCAGTAGGGGACAGGGGGCGAGCGCTTTCTTT
CASSRGQGASAFF
>.|TRBV7-9|.|TRBJ2-1
TGTGCCAGCAGCCCCCCGGGCGGACTGGTCAATGAGCAGTTCTTC
CASSPPGGLVNEQFF
>.|TRBV7-9|.|TRBJ2-7
TGTGCCAGCAGCCCAGACATTATGCTCATGTTCCACTTC
CASSPDIMLMFHF
>.|TRBV11-1|.|TRBJ2-7
TGTGCCAGCAGCTTTTCTGTGGGATCACCCTACGAGCAGTACTTC
CASSFSVGSPYEQYF
>.|TRBV29-1|.|TRBJ1-2
TGCAGCGCTGAACGATGGGCGGGGCGGGGTGGCTACACCTTC
CSAERWAGRGGYTF
>.|TRBV3-1/TRBV3-2|TRBD2|TRBJ2-1
TGTGCCAGCAGCGCCCAGACTAGCGGGGTTCGCTCCTACAATGAGCAGTTCTTC
CASSAQTSGVRSYNEQFF
>.|TRBV7-3|.|TRBJ2-6
TGTGCCAGCAGCTTATACGTCGGGGCAGCCGGGGCCAACGTCCTGACTTTC
CASSLYVGAAGANVLTF
>.|TRBV9|.|TRBJ1-4
TGTGCCAGCAGCGTGCATGCAACTAATGAAAAACTGTTTTTT
CASSVHATNEKLFF
>.|TRBV18|TRBD1|TRBJ2-7
TGTGCCAGCTCACCACCGGGTCTTGTCAGGGGGCGCGACGAGCAGTACTTC
CASSPPGLVRGRDEQYF
>.|TRBV5-1|.|TRBJ2-4
TGCGCCAGCAGCCCGGGACTCGAGAAAAACATTCAGTACTTC
CASSPGLEKNIQYF
>.|TRBV13|.|TRBJ1-6
TGTGCCAGCAGCTTAAAGCAGGGTAACAATTCACCCCTCCACTTT
CASSLKQGNNSPLHF
>.|TRBV20-1|.|TRBJ1-2
TGCAGTGCTAGTATCGGACCGGGGGGTGGCCGCGGGGGCTACACCTTC
CSASIGPGGGRGGYTF
>.|TRBV25-1|.|TRBJ1-1
TGTGCCAGCAGTGAATCGACTGGGACTTTATTGAGGGGAGCTTTCTTT
CASSESTGTLLRGAFF
>.|TRBV19|TRBD2|TRBJ2-1
TGTGCCAGTAGTATGGGACTAGTCTTTGAGCAGTTCTTC
CASSMGLVFEQFF
>.|TRBV7-9|TRBD2|TRBJ2-3
TGTGCCAGCAGCTCTAAACTAGCGAATGTATGGGATACGCAGTATTTT
CASSSKLANVWDTQYF
>.|TRBV10-2|.|TRBJ1-1
TGCGCCAGCGGCATCGGGGTTCGGACTGAAGCTTTCTTT
CASGIGVRTEAFF
>few|TRBV7-2|TRBD2|TRBJ2-3
TGTGCCAGCAGCTTAACTAGCGGGGGCTCGACCTACACAGATACGCAGTATTTT
CASSLTSGGSTYTDTQYF
>.|TRBV27|TRBD1|TRBJ1-5
TGTGCCAGCAGAGATTACAGGGGGTCGTCCCAGCCCCAGCATTTT
CASRDYRGSSQPQHF
>once|TRBV12-3/TRBV12-4|.|TRBJ2-1
TGTGCCAGCAGCCCCGTCGTTGCCGGGGAAGCGTTCTTC
CASSPVVAGEAFF
>.|TRBV19|.|TRBJ1-1
TGTGCCAGTACTCTTGACAGGACGAACACTGAAGCTTTCTTT
CASTLDRTNTEAFF
>.|TRBV29-1|.|TRBJ2-3
TGCAGCGTTGTCGGGGGAGGCACAGATACGCAGTATTTT
CSVVGGGTDTQYF
>.|TRBV4-1|TRBD2|TRBJ2-5
TGCGCCAGCAGCCAAGGACTAGCGGGGGGGTCCCACCAAGAGACCCAGTACTTC
CASSQGLAGGSHQETQYF
>.|TRBV20-1|.|TRBJ2-1
TGCAGTGCTAGTGATACATCCCCCAATGAGCAGTTCTTC
CSASDTSPNEQFF
>.|TRBV10-2|.|TRBJ2-3
TGCGCCAGCAAAGCAGGGCGGAGCACAGATACGCAGTATTTT
CASKAGRSTDTQYF
>.|TRBV9|.|TRBJ2-5
TGTGCCAGCAGCAAATCACAGGGCCAAGAGACCCAGTACTTC
CASSKSQGQETQYF
>.|TRBV5-1|.|TRBJ2-7
TGCGCCAGCAGCTTCGGGCCCGCGCCATACGAGCAGTACTTC
CASSFGPAPYEQYF
>.|TRBV18|TRBD1|TRBJ1-3
TGTGCCAGCTCACCCGGGACAGTAAGGACTGGAAACACCATATATTTT
CASSPGTVRTGNTIYF